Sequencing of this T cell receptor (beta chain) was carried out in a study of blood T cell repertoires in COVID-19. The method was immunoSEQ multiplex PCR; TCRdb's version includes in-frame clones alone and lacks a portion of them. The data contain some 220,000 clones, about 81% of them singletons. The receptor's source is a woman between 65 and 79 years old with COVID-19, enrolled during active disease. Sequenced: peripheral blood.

CDR3 DNA sequence: TGTGCCACCAGTAACAGGGGGCGGGACTATGGCTACACCTTC. As protein: CATSNRGRDYGYTF. The chain uses TRBV24-1 and TRBJ1-2; 9 nucleotides line up with TRBD1. Germline V gives CDR1 KGHDR, CDR2 SFDVKD. The ends lost 6 bases at V and 3 bases at J; junction bases unmatched: 4. The CDR3 is 14 residues long.